This T cell receptor beta chain was observed in a study of T-cell memory formation after mild COVID-19. Whole-study findings and limits: Day 15 to 85 contracting clones showed balanced CD4/CD8; later expanders leaned CD4+. Pre-infection memory held some responding clones, suggesting pre-existing cross-reactive T cells responded.

This clonotype was observed a few times. The target antigen is unknown. TCR alpha and TCR beta cDNA libraries carrying sample barcodes and UMIs came from 5'RACE with constant-segment primers. TCRdb reprocessed the 5' RACE reads with MiXCR, giving one entry per CDR3 protein. The table lists some 57,000 distinct CDR3 sequences, 9.5% to 15% of them singletons. CDR1 and CDR2 (germline): LNHDA, SQIVND (reference sequence). The germline V and J ends were trimmed by 3 bases and 4 bases, with 9 bases remaining between them. The CDR3 covers 13 residues. This receptor was obtained from a young man who had mild COVID-19 (a few samples of this study predate the infection). Cell type and time point are not known. Sequencing was done on a sample of PBMCs or a T cell subset sorted from them (not recorded which). The chain recombines TRBV19 with TRBJ2-5; D is possibly TRBD1 (6 bases). The CDR3, as DNA: TGTGCCAGTAGTATTAGGGGGTCAGAGACCCAGTACTTC. It codes for CASSIRGSETQYF.